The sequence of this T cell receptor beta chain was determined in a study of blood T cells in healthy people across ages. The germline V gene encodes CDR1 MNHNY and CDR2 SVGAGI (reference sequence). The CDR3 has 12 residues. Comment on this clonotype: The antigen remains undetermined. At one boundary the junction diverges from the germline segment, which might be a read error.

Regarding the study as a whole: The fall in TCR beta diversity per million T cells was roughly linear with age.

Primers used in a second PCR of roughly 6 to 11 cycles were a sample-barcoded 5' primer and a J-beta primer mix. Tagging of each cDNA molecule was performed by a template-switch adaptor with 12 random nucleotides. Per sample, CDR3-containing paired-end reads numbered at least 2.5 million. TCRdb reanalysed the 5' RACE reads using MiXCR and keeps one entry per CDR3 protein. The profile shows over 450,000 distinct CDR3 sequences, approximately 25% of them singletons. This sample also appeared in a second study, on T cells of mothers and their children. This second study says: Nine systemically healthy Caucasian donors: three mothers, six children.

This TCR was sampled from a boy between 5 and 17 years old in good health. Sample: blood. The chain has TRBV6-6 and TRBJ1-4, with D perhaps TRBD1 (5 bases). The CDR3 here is CASHGTSEKLFF. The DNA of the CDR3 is TGTGCCAGCCACGGGACTAGTGAAAAACTGTTTTTT.